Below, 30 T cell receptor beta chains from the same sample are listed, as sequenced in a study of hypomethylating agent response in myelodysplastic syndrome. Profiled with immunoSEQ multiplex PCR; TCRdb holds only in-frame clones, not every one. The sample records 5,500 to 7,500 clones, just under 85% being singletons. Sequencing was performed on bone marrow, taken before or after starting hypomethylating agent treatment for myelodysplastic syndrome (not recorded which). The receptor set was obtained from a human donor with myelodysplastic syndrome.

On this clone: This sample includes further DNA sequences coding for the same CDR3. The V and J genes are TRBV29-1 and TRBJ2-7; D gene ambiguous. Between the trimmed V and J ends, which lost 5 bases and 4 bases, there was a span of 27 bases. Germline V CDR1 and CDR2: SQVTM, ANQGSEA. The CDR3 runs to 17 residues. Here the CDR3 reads CSVSADTTTLSGYEQYV. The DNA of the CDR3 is TGCAGCGTTTCCGCCGATACGACCACTTTATCCGGGTACGAGCAGTACGTC.

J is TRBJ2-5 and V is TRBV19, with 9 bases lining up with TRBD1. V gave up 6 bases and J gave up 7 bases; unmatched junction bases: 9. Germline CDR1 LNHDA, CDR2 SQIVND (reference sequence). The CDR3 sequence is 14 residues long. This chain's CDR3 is CASRSDRGRGTQYF. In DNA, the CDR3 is TGTGCCAGTAGGTCGGACAGGGGACGGGGGACCCAGTACTTC.

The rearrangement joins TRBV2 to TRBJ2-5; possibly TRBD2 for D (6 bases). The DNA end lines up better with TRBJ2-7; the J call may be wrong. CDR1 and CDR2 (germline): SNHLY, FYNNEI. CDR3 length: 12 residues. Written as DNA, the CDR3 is TGTGCCAGCAGTGGGGAGGCCTACGAGCAGTACTTC. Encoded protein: CASSGEAYEQYF.

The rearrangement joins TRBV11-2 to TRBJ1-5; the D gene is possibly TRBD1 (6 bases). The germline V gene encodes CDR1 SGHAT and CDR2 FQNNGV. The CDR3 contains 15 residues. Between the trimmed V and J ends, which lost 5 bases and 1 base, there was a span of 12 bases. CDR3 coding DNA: TGTGCCAGCAGCGTCAGCGGGGGCAGCAATCAGCCCCAGCATTTT. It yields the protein CASSVSGGSNQPQHF.

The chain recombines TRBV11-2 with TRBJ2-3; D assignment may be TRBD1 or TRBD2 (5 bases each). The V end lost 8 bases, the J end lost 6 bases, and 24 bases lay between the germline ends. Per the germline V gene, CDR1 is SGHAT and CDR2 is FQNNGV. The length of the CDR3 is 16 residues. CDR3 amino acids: CASRNTGTHEADTQYF. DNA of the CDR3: TGTGCCAGCCGAAATACCGGGACCCATGAGGCGGATACGCAGTATTTT.

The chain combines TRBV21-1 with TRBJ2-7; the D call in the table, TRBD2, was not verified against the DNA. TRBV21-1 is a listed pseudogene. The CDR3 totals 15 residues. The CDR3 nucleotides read TGTGCCAGCAGCAAACCAGCGCAGAGTCCCTACGAGCAGTACGTC. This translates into CASSKPAQSPYEQYV.

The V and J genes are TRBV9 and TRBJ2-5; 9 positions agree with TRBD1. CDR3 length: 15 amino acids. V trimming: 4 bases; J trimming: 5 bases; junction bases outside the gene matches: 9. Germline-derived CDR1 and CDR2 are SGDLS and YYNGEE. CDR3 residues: CASSKTGGGSETQYF. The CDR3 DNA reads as TGTGCCAGCAGCAAAACAGGGGGCGGATCGGAGACCCAGTACTTC. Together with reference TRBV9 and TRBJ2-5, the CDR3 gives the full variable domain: DSGVTQTPKHLITATGQRVTLRCSPRSGDLSVYWYQQSLDQGLQFLIQYYNGEERAKGNILERFSAQQFPDLHSELNLSSLELGDSALYFCASSKTGGGSETQYFGPGTRLLVL.

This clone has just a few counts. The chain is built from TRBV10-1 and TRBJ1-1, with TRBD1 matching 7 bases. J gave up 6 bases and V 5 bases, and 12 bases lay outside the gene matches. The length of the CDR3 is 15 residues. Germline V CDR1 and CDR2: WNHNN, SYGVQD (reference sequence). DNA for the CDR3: TGCGCCAGCAGTCCAATCACAGGGGAAAGGGCTGAAGCTTTCTTT. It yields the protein CASSPITGERAEAFF.

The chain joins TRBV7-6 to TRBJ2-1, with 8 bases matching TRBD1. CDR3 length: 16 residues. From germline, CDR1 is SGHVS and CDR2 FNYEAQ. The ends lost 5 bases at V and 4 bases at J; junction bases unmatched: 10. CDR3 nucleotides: TGTGCCAGCAGCCCTGGACAGGGATCCAGATACAATGAGCAGTTCTTC. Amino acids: CASSPGQGSRYNEQFF.

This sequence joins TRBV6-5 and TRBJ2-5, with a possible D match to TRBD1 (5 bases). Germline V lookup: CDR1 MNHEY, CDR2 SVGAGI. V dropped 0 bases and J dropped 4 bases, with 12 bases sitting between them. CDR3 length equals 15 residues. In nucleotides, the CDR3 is TGTGCCAGCAGTTACTCGCCGGGCAGGGTAGAGACCCAGTACTTC. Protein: CASSYSPGRVETQYF.

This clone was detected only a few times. DNA of the CDR3: TGTGCCAGCAGGCCCGGACCCCGTGGGGGAAACACCATATATTTT. It encodes CASRPGPRGGNTIYF. V usage is TRBV5-6 and J usage is TRBJ1-3; D ambiguous. With 5 bases removed from V and 4 bases from J, the gap between germline ends came to 16 bases. The CDR3 contains 15 residues. CDR1 is SGHDT, CDR2 YYEEEE, per germline.

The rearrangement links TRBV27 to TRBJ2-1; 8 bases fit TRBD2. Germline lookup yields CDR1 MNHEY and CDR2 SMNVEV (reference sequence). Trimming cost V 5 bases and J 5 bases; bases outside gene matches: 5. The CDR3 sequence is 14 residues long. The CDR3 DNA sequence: TGTGCCAGCAGTCCAGGACTAGCAAACAATGAGCAGTTCTTC. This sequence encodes CASSPGLANNEQFF.

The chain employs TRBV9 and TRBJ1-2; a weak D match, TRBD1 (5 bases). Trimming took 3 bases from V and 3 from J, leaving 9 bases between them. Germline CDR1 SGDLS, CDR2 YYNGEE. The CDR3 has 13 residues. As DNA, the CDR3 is TGTGCCAGCAGCGATGGCAGGGACTATGGCTACACCTTC. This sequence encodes CASSDGRDYGYTF.

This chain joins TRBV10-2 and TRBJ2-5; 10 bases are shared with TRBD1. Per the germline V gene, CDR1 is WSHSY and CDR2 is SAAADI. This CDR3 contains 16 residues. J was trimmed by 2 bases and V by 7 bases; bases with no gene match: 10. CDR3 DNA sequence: TGCGCCAGCACCCCCGGGACAGGGGCCCTACAAGAGACCCAGTACTTC. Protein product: CASTPGTGALQETQYF.

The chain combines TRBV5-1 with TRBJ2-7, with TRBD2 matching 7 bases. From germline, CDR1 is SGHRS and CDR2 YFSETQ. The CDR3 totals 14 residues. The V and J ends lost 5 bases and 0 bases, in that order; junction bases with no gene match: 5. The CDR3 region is CASRRRTSSYEQYF. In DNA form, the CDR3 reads TGCGCCAGCAGAAGGAGGACTAGCTCCTACGAGCAGTACTTC. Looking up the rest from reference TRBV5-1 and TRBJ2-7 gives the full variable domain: KAGVTQTPRYLIKTRGQQVTLSCSPISGHRSVSWYQQTPGQGLQFLFEYFSETQRNKGNFPGRFSGRQFSNSRSEMNVSTLELGDSALYLCASRRRTSSYEQYFGPGTRLTVT.

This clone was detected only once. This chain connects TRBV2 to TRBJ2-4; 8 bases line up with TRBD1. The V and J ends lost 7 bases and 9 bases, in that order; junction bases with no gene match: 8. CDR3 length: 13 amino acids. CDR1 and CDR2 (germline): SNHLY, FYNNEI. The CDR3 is CASNLGTGGIQYF. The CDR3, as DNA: TGTGCCAGCAACTTGGGAACAGGGGGCATTCAGTACTTC.

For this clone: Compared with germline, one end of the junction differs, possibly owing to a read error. CDR3 nucleotides: TGTGCCAGCAGCTTGGGGGACGGCCCCAGGGTCCTATTT. As protein: CASSLGDGPRVLF. The rearrangement uses TRBV5-8 and TRBJ1-4, with a tentative D call TRBD1 (5 bases). The CDR3 extends over 13 amino acids. Germline V gives CDR1 SGHTS, CDR2 YDEGEE. The full variable domain, with the rest looked up from reference TRBV5-8 and TRBJ1-4, is EAGVTQSPTHLIKTRGQQATLRCSPISGHTSVYWYQQALGLGLQFLLWYDEGEERNRGNFPPRFSGRQFPNYSSELNVNALELEDSALYLCASSLGDGPRVLFGSGTQLSVL.

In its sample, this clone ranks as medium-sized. The CDR3 is CSVESPGHSYNEQFF. The DNA of the CDR3 is TGCAGCGTTGAAAGCCCGGGACACTCCTACAATGAGCAGTTCTTC. This rearrangement joins TRBV29-1 to TRBJ2-1, with D tentatively TRBD1 (6 bases). CDR1 and CDR2 (germline): SQVTM, ANQGSEA. V lost 2 bases to trimming and J lost 0 bases, with 11 bases between them. The CDR3 runs 15 residues.

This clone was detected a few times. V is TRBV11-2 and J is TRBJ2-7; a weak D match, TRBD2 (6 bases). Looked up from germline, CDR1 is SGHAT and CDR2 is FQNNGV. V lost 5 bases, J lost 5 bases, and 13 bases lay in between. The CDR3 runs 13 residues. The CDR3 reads CASSPPGRNEQYF. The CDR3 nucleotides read TGTGCCAGCAGCCCCCCAGGGAGGAACGAGCAGTACTTC.

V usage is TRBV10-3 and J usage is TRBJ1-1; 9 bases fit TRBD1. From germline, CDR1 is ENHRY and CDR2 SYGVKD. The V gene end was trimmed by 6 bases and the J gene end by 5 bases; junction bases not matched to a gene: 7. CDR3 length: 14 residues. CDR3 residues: CAISAQGAPTEAFF. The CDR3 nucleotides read TGTGCCATCAGCGCACAGGGGGCGCCGACTGAAGCTTTCTTT.

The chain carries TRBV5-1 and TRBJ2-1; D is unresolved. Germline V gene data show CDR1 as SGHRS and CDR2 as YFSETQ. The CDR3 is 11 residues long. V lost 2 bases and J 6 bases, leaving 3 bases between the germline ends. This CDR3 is CASSFGNEQFF. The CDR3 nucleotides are TGCGCCAGCAGCTTTGGCAATGAGCAGTTCTTC.

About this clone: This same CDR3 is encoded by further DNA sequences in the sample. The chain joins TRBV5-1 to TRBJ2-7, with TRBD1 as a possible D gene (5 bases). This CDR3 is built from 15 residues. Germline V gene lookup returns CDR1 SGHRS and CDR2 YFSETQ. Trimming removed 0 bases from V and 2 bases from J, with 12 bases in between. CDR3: CASSLAGGQTYEQYF. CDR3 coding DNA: TGCGCCAGCAGCTTGGCCGGTGGACAAACCTACGAGCAGTACTTC.

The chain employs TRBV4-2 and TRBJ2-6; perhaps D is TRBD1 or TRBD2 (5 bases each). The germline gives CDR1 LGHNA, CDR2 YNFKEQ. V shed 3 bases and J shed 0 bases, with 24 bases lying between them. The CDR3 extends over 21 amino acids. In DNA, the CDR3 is TGTGCCAGCAGCCAGAGCTTCGGAAGGATGAAGGGGAGCTCTGGGGCCAACGTCCTGACTTTC. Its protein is CASSQSFGRMKGSSGANVLTF.

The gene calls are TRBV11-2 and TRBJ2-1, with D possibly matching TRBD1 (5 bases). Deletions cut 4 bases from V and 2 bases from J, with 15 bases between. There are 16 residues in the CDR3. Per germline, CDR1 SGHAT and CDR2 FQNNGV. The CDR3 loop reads CASSSKGFLPYNEQFF. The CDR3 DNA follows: TGTGCCAGCAGCTCAAAGGGGTTCTTACCCTACAATGAGCAGTTCTTC.

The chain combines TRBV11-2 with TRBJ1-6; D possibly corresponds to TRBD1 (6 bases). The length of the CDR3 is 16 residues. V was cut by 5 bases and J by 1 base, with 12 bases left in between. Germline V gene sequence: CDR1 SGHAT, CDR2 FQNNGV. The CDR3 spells CASSRDTESYNSPLHF. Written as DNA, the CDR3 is TGTGCCAGCAGCCGGGACACCGAGTCCTATAATTCACCCCTCCACTTT. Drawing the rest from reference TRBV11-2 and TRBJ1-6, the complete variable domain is EAGVAQSPRYKIIEKRQSVAFWCNPISGHATLYWYQQILGQGPKLLIQFQNNGVVDDSQLPKDRFSAERLKGVDSTLKIQPAKLEDSAVYLCASSRDTESYNSPLHFGNGTRLTVT.

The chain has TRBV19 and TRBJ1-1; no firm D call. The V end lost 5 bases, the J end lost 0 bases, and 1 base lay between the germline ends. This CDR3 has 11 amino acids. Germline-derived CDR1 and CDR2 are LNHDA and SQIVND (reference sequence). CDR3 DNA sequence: TGTGCCAGTAGTTTGAACACTGAAGCTTTCTTT. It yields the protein CASSLNTEAFF.

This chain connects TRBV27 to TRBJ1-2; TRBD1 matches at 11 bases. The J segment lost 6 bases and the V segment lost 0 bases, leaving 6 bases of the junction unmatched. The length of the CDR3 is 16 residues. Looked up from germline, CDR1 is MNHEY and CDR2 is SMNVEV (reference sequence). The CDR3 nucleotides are TGTGCCAGCAGTTTATCCCGGGACAGGGGGAATAATGGCTACACCTTC. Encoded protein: CASSLSRDRGNNGYTF.

CDR3 sequence: CASSYGLARGADTQYF. DNA for the CDR3: TGTGCCAGCAGTTATGGACTAGCCCGGGGTGCAGATACGCAGTATTTT. The chain has TRBV5-5 and TRBJ2-3; 8 positions match TRBD2. The CDR3 has 16 amino acids. The V and J ends lost 5 bases and 4 bases, in that order; junction bases with no gene match: 12. Germline-derived CDR1 and CDR2 are SGHKS and YYEKEE (reference sequence). Together with reference TRBV5-5 and TRBJ2-3, the CDR3 gives the full variable domain: DAGVTQSPTHLIKTRGQQVTLRCSPISGHKSVSWYQQVLGQGPQFIFQYYEKEERGRGNFPDRFSARQFPNYSSELNVNALLLGDSALYLCASSYGLARGADTQYFGPGTRLTVL.

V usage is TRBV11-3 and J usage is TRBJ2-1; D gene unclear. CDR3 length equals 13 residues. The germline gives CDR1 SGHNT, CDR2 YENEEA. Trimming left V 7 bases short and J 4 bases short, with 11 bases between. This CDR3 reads CASNSGVYNEQFF. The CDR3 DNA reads TGTGCCAGCAACTCCGGAGTGTACAATGAGCAGTTCTTC.

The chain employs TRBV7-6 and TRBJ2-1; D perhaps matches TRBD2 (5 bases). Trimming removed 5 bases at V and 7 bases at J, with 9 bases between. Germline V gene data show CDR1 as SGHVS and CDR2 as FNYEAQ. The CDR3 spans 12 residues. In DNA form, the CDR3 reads TGTGCCAGCAGCCCTGGAGGAAATGAGCAGTTCTTC. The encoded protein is CASSPGGNEQFF.